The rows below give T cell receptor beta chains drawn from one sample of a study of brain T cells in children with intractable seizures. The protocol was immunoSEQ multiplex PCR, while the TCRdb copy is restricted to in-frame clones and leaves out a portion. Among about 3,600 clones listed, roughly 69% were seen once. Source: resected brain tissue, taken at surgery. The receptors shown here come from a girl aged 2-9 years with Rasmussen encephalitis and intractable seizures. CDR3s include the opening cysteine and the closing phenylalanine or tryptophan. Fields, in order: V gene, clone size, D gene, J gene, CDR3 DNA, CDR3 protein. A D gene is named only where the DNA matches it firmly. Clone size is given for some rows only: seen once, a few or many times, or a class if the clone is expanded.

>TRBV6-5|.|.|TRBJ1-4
TGTGCCACCAGGACCGGAGGAGCAACTAATGAAAAACTGTTTTTT
CATRTGGATNEKLFF
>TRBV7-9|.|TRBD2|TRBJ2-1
TGTGCCAGCAGCCCCAAGAGACTAGCGGGGGTGGTAAATGAGCAGTTCTTC
CASSPKRLAGVVNEQFF
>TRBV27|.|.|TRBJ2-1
TGTGCCAGCAGTTTCGGACGGAGCTTCTACAATGAGCAGTTCTTC
CASSFGRSFYNEQFF
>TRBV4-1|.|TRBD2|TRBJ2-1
TGCGCCAGCAGCCAACTGTCTAGCGGGAGGGAAAATGAGCAGTTCTTC
CASSQLSSGRENEQFF
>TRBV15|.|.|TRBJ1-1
TGTGCCACCAGCAGAGTACTAAGAGGAACTGAAGCTTTCTTT
CATSRVLRGTEAFF
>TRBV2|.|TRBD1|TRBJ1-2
TGTGCCAGCAGAGGACAGGGGCTATATGGCTACACCTTC
CASRGQGLYGYTF
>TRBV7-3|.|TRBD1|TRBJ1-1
TGTGCCAGCAGCTTAAGGGCGTCAGGGGGCAACACTGAAGCTTTCTTT
CASSLRASGGNTEAFF
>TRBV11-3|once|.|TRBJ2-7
TGTGCCAGCAGCTACCGAGGACTACTGTCTGGGGAGCAGTACTTC
CASSYRGLLSGEQYF
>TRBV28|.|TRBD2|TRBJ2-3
TGTGCCAGCAGTTCGTTTCTAGCGGGGGGGGCAGGAGGAGGAGATACGCAGTATTTT
CASSSFLAGGAGGGDTQYF
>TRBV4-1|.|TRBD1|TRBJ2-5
TGCGCCAGCAGCCAGATTATTGGGACAGGTACGCAAGAGACCCAGTACTTC
CASSQIIGTGTQETQYF
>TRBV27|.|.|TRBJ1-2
TGTGCCAGCAGTTCTTTGACTGCCAGCGATGGCTACACCTTC
CASSSLTASDGYTF